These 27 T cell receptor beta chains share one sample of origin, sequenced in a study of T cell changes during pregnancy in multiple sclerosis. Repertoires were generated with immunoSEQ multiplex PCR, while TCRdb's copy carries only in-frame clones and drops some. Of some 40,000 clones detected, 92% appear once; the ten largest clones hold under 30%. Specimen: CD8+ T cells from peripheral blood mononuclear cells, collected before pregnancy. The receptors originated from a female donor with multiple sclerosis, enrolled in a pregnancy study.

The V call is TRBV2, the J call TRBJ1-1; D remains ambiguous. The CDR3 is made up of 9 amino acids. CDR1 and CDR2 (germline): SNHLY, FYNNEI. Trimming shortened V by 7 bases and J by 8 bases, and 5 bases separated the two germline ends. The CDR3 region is CASNLEAFF. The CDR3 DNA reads TGTGCCAGCAACCTAGAAGCTTTCTTT. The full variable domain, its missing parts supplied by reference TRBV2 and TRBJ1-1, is EPEVTQTPSHQVTQMGQEVILRCVPISNHLYFYWYRQILGQKVEFLVSFYNNEISEKSEIFDDQFSVERPDGSNFTLKIRSTKLEDSAMYFCASNLEAFFGQGTRLTVV.

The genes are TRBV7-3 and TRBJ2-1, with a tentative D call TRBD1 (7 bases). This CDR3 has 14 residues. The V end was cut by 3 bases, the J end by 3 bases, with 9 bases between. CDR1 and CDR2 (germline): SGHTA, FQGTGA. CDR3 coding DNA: TGTGCCAGCAGCTTTCAGGGGGGCTACAATGAGCAGTTCTTC. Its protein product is CASSFQGGYNEQFF.

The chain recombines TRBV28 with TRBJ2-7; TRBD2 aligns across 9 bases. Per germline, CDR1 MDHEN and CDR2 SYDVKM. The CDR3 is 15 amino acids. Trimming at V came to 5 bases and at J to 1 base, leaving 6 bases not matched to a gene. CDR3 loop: CASSRYSGRSYEQYF. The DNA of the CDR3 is TGTGCCAGCAGTCGCTATAGCGGGAGATCCTACGAGCAGTACTTC.

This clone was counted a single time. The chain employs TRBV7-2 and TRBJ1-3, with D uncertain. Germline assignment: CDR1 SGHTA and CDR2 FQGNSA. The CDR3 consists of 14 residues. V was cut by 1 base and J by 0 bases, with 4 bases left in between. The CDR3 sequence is CASSLGSSGNTIYF. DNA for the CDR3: TGTGCCAGCAGCTTAGGCAGCTCTGGAAACACCATATATTTT.

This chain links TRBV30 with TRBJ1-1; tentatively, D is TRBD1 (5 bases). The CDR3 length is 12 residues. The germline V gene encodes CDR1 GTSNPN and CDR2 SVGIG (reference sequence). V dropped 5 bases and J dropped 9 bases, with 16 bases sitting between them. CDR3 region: CAWWRGRFQAFF. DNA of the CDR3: TGTGCCTGGTGGAGGGGCAGATTTCAAGCTTTCTTT.

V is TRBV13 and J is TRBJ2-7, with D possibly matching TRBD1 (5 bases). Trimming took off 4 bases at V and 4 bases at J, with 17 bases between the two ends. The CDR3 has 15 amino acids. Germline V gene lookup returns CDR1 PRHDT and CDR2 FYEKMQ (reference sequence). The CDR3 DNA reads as TGTGCCAGCAGCTACAATAAGGACACGGGTTACGAGCAGTACTTC. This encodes CASSYNKDTGYEQYF. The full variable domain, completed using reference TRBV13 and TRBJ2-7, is AAGVIQSPRHLIKEKRETATLKCYPIPRHDTVYWYQQGPGQDPQFLISFYEKMQSDKGSIPDRFSAQQFSDYHSELNMSSLELGDSALYFCASSYNKDTGYEQYFGPGTRLTVT.

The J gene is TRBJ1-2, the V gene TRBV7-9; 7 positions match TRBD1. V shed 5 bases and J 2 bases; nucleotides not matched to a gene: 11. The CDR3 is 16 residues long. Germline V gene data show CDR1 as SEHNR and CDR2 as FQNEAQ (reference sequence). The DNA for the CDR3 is TGTGCCAGCAGCGCGACAGGGCGGCAATCGAACTATGGCTACACCTTC. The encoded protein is CASSATGRQSNYGYTF.

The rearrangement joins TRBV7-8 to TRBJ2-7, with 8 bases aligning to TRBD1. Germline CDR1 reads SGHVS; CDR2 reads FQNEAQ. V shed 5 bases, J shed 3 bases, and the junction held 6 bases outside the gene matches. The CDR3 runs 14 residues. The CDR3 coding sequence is TGTGCCAGCAGCCCGGGGACAGGCGGCTACGAGCAGTACTTC. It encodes CASSPGTGGYEQYF. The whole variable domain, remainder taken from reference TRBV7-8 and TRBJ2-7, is GAGVSQSPRYKVAKRGQDVALRCDPISGHVSLFWYQQALGQGPEFLTYFQNEAQLDKSGLPSDRFFAERPEGSVSTLKIQRTQQEDSAVYLCASSPGTGGYEQYFGPGTRLTVT.

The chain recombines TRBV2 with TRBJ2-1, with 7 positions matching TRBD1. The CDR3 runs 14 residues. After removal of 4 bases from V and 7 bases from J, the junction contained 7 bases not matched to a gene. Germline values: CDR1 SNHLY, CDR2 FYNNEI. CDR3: CASSGGGAFNEQFF. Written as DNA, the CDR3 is TGTGCCAGCAGTGGAGGGGGCGCATTTAATGAGCAGTTCTTC.

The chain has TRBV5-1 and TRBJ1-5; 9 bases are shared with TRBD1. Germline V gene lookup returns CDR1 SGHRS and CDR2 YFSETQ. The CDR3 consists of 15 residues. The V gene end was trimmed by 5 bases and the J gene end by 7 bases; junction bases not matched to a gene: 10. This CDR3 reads CASRQTGGQFQPQHF. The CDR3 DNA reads TGCGCCAGCAGGCAGACAGGGGGGCAATTCCAGCCCCAGCATTTT.

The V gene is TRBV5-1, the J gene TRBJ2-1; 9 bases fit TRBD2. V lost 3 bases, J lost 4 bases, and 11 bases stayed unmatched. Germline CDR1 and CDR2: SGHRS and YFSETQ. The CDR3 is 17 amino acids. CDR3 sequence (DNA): TGCGCCAGCAGCTGGGGGGTAGCGGGAGTGGTATACAATGAGCAGTTCTTC. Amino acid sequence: CASSWGVAGVVYNEQFF.

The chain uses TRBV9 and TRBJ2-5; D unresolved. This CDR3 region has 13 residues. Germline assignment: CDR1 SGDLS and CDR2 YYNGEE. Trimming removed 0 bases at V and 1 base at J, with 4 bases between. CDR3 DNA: TGTGCCAGCAGCGTAGCAGGCCAAGAGACCCAGTACTTC. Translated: CASSVAGQETQYF. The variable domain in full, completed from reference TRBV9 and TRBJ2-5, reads DSGVTQTPKHLITATGQRVTLRCSPRSGDLSVYWYQQSLDQGLQFLIQYYNGEERAKGNILERFSAQQFPDLHSELNLSSLELGDSALYFCASSVAGQETQYFGPGTRLLVL.

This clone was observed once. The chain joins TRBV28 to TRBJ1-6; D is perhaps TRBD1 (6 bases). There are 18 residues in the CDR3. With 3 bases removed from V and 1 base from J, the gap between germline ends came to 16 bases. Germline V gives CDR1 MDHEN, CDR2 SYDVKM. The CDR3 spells CASSFGKQGSSYNSPLHF. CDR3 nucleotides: TGTGCCAGCAGTTTCGGGAAGCAGGGGTCTTCCTATAATTCACCCCTCCACTTT. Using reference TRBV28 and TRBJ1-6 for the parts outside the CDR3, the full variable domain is DVKVTQSSRYLVKRTGEKVFLECVQDMDHENMFWYRQDPGLGLRLIYFSYDVKMKEKGDIPEGYSVSREKKERFSLILESASTNQTSMYLCASSFGKQGSSYNSPLHFGNGTRLTVT.

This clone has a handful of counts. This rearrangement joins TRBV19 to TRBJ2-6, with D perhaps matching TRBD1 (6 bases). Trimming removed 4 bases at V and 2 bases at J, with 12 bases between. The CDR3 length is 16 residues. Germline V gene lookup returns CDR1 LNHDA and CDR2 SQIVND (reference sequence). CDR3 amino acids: CASSTTQGTGANVLTF. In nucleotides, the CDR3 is TGTGCCAGTAGTACAACGCAGGGGACTGGGGCCAACGTCCTGACTTTC.

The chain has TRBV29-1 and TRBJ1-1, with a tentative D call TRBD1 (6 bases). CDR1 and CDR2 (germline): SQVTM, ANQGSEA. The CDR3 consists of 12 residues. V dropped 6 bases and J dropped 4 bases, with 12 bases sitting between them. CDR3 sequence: CSVLDRGTEAFF. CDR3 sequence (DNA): TGCAGCGTGTTGGACAGAGGCACTGAAGCTTTCTTT.

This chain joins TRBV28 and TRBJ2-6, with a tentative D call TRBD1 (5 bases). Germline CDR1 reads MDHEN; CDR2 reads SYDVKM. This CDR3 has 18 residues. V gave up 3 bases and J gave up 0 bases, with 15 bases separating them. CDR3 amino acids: CASSLVDRSLSGANVLTF. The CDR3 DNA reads TGTGCCAGCAGTTTGGTTGACAGATCCCTCTCTGGGGCCAACGTCCTGACTTTC.

The CDR3 spells CASSPGLAGAYNEQFF. The CDR3 DNA is TGTGCCAGCAGCCCCGGACTAGCGGGAGCCTACAATGAGCAGTTCTTC. The chain recombines TRBV7-9 with TRBJ2-1; 13 bases map to TRBD2. Germline values: CDR1 SEHNR, CDR2 FQNEAQ (reference sequence). The V and J ends lost 5 bases and 2 bases, in that order; junction bases with no gene match: 3. The CDR3 is 16 amino acids. Based on the CDR3 plus reference TRBV7-9 and TRBJ2-1, the full variable domain is DTGVSQNPRHKITKRGQNVTFRCDPISEHNRLYWYRQTLGQGPEFLTYFQNEAQLEKSRLLSDRFSAERPKGSFSTLEIQRTEQGDSAMYLCASSPGLAGAYNEQFFGPGTRLTVL.

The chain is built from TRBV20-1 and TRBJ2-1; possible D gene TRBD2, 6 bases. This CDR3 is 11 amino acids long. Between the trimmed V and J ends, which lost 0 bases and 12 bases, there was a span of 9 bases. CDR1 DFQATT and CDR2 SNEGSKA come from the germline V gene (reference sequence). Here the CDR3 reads CSARDARGQFF. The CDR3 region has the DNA TGCAGTGCTAGAGATGCGCGGGGGCAGTTCTTC.

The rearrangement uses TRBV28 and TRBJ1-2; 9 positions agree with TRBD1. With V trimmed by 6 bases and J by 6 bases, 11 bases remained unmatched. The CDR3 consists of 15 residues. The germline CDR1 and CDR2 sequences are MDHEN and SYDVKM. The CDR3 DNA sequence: TGTGCCAGCAGAACAACCGGGACAGGGAAAGATGGCTACACCTTC. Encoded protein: CASRTTGTGKDGYTF.

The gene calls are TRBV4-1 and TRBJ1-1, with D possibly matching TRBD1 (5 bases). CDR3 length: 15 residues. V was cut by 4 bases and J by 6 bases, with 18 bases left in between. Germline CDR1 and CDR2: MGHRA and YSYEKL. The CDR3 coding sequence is TGCGCCAGCAGCCCCTCCTCAGGGTACAACGCTGAAGCTTTCTTT. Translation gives CASSPSSGYNAEAFF.

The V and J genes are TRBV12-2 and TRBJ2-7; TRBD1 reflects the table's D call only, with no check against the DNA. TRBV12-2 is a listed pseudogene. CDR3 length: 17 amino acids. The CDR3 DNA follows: TGTGCAAGTCGCTCCGCGCAGGGCCCCCTCGCCCCTTACGAGCAGTACTTC. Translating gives CASRSAQGPLAPYEQYF.

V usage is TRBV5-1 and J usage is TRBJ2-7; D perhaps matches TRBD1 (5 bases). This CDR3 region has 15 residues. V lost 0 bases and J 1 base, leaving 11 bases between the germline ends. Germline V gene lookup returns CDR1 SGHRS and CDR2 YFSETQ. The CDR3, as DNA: TGCGCCAGCAGCTTGGGCCAGGGTGCTTCCTACGAGCAGTACTTC. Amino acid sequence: CASSLGQGASYEQYF.

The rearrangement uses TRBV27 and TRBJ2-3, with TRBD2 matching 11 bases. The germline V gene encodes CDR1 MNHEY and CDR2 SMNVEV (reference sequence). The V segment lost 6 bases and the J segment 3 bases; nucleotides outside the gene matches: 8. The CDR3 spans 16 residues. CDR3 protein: CASRSLAGGRTDTQYF. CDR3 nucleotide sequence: TGTGCCAGCAGATCTTTAGCGGGGGGGCGAACAGATACGCAGTATTTT.

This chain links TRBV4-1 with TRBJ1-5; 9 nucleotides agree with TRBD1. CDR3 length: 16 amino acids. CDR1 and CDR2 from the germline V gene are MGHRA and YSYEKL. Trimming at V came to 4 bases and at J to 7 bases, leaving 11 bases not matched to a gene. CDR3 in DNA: TGCGCCAGCAGCCCTTCCCAACAGGGGGCAGGGCAGCCCCAGCATTTT. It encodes CASSPSQQGAGQPQHF.

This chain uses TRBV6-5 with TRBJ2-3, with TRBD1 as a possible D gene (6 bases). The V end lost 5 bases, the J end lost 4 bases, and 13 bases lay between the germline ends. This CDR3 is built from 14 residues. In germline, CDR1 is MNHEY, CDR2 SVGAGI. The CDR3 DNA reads TGTGCCAGCAGTGGGCAAAACAGGGCAGATACGCAGTATTTT. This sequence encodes CASSGQNRADTQYF.

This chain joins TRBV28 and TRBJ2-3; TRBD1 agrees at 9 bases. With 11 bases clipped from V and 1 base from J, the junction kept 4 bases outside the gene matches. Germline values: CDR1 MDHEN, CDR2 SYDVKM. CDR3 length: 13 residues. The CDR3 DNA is TGTGCCGCTAACAGGGGGCGCACAGATACGCAGTATTTT. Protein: CAANRGRTDTQYF.

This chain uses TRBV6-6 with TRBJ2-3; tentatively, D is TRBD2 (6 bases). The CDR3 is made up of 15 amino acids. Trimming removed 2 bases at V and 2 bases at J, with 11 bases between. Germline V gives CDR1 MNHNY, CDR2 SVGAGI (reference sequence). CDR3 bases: TGTGCCAGCAGTTACAGCGGGTCGTTCACAGATACGCAGTATTTT. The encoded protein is CASSYSGSFTDTQYF.